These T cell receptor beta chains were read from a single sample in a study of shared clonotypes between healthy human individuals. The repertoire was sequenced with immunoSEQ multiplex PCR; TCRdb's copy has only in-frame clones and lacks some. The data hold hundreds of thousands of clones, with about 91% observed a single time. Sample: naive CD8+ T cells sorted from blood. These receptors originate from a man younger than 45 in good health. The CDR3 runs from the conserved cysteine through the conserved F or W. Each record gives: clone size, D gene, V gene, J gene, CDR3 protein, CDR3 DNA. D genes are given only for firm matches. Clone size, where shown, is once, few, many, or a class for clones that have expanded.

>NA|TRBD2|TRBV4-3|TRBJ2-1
CASSHGLAGYNEQFF
TGCGCCAGCAGCCACGGCCTAGCGGGGTACAATGAGCAGTTCTTC
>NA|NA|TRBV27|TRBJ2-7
CASFGPPSPYEQYF
TGTGCCAGTTTTGGGCCCCCTTCACCCTACGAGCAGTACTTC
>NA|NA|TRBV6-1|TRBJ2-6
CASSEFATVAGANVLTF
TGTGCCAGCAGTGAATTCGCGACGGTCGCTGGGGCCAACGTCCTGACTTTC
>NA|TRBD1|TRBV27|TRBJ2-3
CASHRGDTQYF
TGTGCCAGCCACAGGGGAGATACGCAGTATTTT
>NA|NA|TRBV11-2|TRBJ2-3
CASSPGVAPTDTQYF
TGTGCCAGCAGCCCCGGGGTAGCGCCCACAGATACGCAGTATTTT
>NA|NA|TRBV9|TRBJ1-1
CASSRGAEAFF
TGTGCCAGCAGCCGGGGGGCTGAAGCTTTCTTT
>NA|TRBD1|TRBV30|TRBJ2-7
CAWGSGTGVYEQYF
TGTGCCTGGGGTTCGGGGACAGGGGTCTACGAGCAGTACTTC
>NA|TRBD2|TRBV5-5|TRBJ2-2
CASSPSTSGGTGELFF
TGTGCCAGCAGCCCAAGTACTAGCGGGGGAACCGGGGAGCTGTTTTTT
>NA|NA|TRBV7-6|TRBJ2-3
CASSLGWGPDTQYF
TGTGCCAGCAGCTTAGGGTGGGGGCCAGATACGCAGTATTTT
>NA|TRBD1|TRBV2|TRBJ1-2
CASSVSGTGLDGYTF
TGTGCCAGCAGTGTTTCCGGGACAGGGCTCGATGGCTACACCTTC
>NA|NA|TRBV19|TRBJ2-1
CASSIVHYNEQFF
TGTGCCAGTAGTATAGTCCACTACAATGAGCAGTTCTTC
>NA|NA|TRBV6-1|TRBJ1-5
CASSEGSPAQHF
TGTGCCAGCAGTGAGGGGTCTCCGGCCCAGCATTTT
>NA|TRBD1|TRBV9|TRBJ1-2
CASSGRDRGLYGYTF
TGTGCCAGCAGCGGCCGGGACAGGGGGCTCTATGGCTACACCTTC
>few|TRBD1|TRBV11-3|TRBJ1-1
CASSPWTGDATEAFF
TGTGCCAGCAGCCCCTGGACAGGGGACGCCACTGAAGCTTTCTTT
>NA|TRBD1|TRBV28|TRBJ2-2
CASSPGTGLVFF
TGTGCCAGCAGTCCGGGGACAGGGCTAGTGTTTTTT
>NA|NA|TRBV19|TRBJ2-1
CASSIATLNEQFF
TGTGCCAGTAGTATAGCGACTCTCAATGAGCAGTTCTTC
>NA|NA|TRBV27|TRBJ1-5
CASSLMGSLNQPQHF
TGTGCCAGCAGTTTAATGGGTTCCCTAAATCAGCCCCAGCATTTT
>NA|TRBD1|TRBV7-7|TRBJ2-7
CASSLGQGEDYEQYF
TGTGCTAGCAGCCTCGGACAGGGAGAAGACTACGAGCAGTACTTC
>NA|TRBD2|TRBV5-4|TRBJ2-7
CASSFQGGRAFYEQYF
TGTGCCAGCAGCTTCCAAGGAGGGAGGGCTTTTTACGAGCAGTACTTC
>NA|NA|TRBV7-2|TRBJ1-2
CASSLGNVYGYTF
TGTGCCAGCAGTCTAGGAAACGTATATGGCTACACCTTC
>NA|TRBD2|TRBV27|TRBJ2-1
CASITTSGRNEQFF
TGTGCCAGCATAACGACTAGCGGGAGGAATGAGCAGTTCTTC
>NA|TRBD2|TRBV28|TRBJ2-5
CASSLGTSGRVEETQYF
TGTGCCAGCAGTTTAGGGACTAGCGGGAGGGTGGAAGAGACCCAGTACTTC
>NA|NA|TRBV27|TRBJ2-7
CASSRGYSYEQYF
TGTGCCAGCAGTCGCGGGTATTCCTACGAGCAGTACTTC
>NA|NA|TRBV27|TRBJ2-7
CASSLSQEALTEQYF
TGTGCCAGCAGTTTATCACAGGAGGCCCTCACCGAGCAGTACTTC
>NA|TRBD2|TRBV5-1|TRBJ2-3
CASSSLAGETDTQYF
TGCGCCAGCAGCTCCCTAGCGGGAGAGACAGATACGCAGTATTTT
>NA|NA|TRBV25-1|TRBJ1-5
CASRWQSNQPQHF
TGTGCCAGCAGATGGCAGAGCAATCAGCCCCAGCATTTT
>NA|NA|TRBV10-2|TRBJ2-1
CASSVGGEQFF
TGCGCCAGCAGTGTGGGTGGTGAGCAGTTCTTC
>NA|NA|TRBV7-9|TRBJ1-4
CASSPREGTNEKLFF
TGTGCCAGCAGCCCTAGAGAGGGGACTAATGAAAAACTGTTTTTT
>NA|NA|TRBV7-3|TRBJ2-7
CASSPIPGREQYF
TGTGCCAGCAGCCCGATTCCGGGCCGGGAGCAGTACTTC
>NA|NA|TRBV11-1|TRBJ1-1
CASSFYNVNTEAFF
TGTGCCAGCAGCTTTTATAACGTGAACACTGAAGCTTTCTTT
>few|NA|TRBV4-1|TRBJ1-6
CASSPYPRQRADSPLHF
TGCGCCAGCAGCCCCTACCCCCGGCAGCGTGCGGATTCACCCCTCCACTTT
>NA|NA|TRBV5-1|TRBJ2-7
CASSPAGQDSYEQYF
TGCGCCAGCAGCCCGGCGGGTCAGGACTCCTACGAGCAGTACTTC
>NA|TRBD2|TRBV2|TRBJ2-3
CASTLLGWDGTSGTGDTQYF
TGTGCCAGCACTTTACTGGGGTGGGACGGGACTAGCGGGACGGGAGATACGCAGTATTTT
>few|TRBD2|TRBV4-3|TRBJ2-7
CASSQVSTSGRHEQYF
TGCGCCAGCAGCCAAGTGTCTACTAGCGGGAGGCACGAGCAGTACTTC
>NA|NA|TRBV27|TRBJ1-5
CASSFGVRQPQHF
TGTGCCAGCAGTTTTGGGGTACGCCAGCCCCAGCATTTT
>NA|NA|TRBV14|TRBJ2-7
CASSQEGRAASYEQYF
TGTGCCAGCAGCCAAGAAGGCCGAGCGGCCTCCTACGAGCAGTACTTC
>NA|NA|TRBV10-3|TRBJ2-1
CAISERDYEQFF
TGTGCCATCAGTGAGCGGGACTATGAGCAGTTCTTC
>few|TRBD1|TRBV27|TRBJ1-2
CASSGQGYGYTF
TGTGCCAGCAGTGGACAGGGCTATGGCTACACCTTC
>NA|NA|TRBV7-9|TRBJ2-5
CASSLLDSQETQYF
TGTGCCAGCAGCTTACTGGACAGCCAAGAGACCCAGTACTTC
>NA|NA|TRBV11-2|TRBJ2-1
CASSLVEQFF
TGTGCCAGCAGCTTAGTTGAGCAGTTCTTC
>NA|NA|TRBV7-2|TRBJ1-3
CASSLVPGSGSDSGNTIYF
TGTGCCAGCAGCTTGGTCCCGGGCTCAGGGTCTGATTCTGGAAACACCATATATTTT
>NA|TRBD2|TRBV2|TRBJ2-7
CASRAGLAGAYEQYF
TGTGCCAGCAGGGCGGGACTAGCGGGAGCCTACGAGCAGTACTTC
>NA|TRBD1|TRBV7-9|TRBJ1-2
CASSKPGQGSGGYTF
TGTGCCAGCAGCAAACCGGGACAGGGATCGGGTGGCTACACCTTC
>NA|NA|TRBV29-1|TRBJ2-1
CSVEGGVFGSYNEQFF
TGCAGCGTTGAAGGGGGCGTCTTCGGCTCCTACAATGAGCAGTTCTTC
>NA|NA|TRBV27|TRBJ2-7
CASSFSKAYEQYF
TGTGCCAGCAGTTTTTCTAAGGCCTACGAGCAGTACTTC